A selection of T cell receptor beta chains follows, all from one sample in a study of CD4+ T cells in melanoma. The assay was immunoSEQ multiplex PCR, and TCRdb's table has in-frame clones only and misses some. Among about 14,000 clones listed, approximately 72% were seen once. Sample: cells from a culture (not recorded whether cultured in vitro). These receptor sequences come from a human donor with melanoma. CDR3s include the opening cysteine and the closing phenylalanine or tryptophan. D genes are given only for firm matches. A row's size may be missing; if present it is once, few, many or a size class.

d_gene: -
abundance: once
v_gene: TRBV2
j_gene: TRBJ2-1
CDR3aa: CASSEATGPLNEQFF
CDR3nt: TGTGCCAGCAGTGAAGCCACGGGCCCCCTCAATGAGCAGTTCTTC

d_gene: TRBD1
abundance: few
v_gene: TRBV5-1
j_gene: TRBJ2-2
CDR3aa: CASSRTRDRSALFF
CDR3nt: TGCGCCAGCAGTAGAACACGGGACAGGTCTGCGCTGTTTTTT

d_gene: -
abundance: -
v_gene: TRBV18
j_gene: TRBJ2-7
CDR3aa: CASSPLGGNRDEQYF
CDR3nt: TGTGCCAGCTCACCGCTCGGAGGGAATCGCGACGAGCAGTACTTC

d_gene: -
abundance: -
v_gene: TRBV30
j_gene: TRBJ2-3
CDR3aa: CAWSAARDTQYF
CDR3nt: TGTGCCTGGAGTGCCGCCAGAGATACGCAGTATTTT

d_gene: -
abundance: -
v_gene: TRBV11-3
j_gene: TRBJ2-5
CDR3aa: CASRGLGRRETQYF
CDR3nt: TGTGCCAGCAGAGGGTTAGGACGAAGGGAGACCCAGTACTTC

d_gene: -
abundance: -
v_gene: TRBV30
j_gene: TRBJ1-5
CDR3aa: CAWSQGSGGDQPQHF
CDR3nt: TGTGCCTGGAGTCAGGGGTCGGGAGGGGATCAGCCCCAGCATTTT

d_gene: TRBD1
abundance: -
v_gene: TRBV7-9
j_gene: TRBJ2-7
CDR3aa: CASSFGQGVYEQYF
CDR3nt: TGTGCCAGCAGCTTTGGTCAGGGGGTCTACGAGCAGTACTTC

d_gene: -
abundance: once
v_gene: TRBV9
j_gene: TRBJ2-2
CDR3aa: CASTWRANTGELFF
CDR3nt: TGTGCCAGCACTTGGAGGGCAAACACCGGGGAGCTGTTTTTT

d_gene: TRBD1
abundance: -
v_gene: TRBV18
j_gene: TRBJ1-5
CDR3aa: CASSSGTGAYQPQHF
CDR3nt: TGTGCCAGCTCGTCCGGGACAGGTGCCTATCAGCCCCAGCATTTT

d_gene: -
abundance: few
v_gene: TRBV2
j_gene: TRBJ1-2
CDR3aa: CASRTENYGYTF
CDR3nt: TGTGCCAGCAGGACAGAAAACTATGGCTACACCTTC

d_gene: TRBD2
abundance: -
v_gene: TRBV4-2
j_gene: TRBJ2-1
CDR3aa: CASSQDPPSGLPNEQFF
CDR3nt: TGTGCCAGCAGCCAAGATCCCCCTAGCGGGCTGCCCAATGAGCAGTTCTTC

d_gene: TRBD2
abundance: -
v_gene: TRBV5-5
j_gene: TRBJ2-1
CDR3aa: CASSWYLAGAVYNEQFF
CDR3nt: TGTGCCAGCAGCTGGTACTTAGCGGGGGCCGTCTACAATGAGCAGTTCTTC

d_gene: -
abundance: once
v_gene: TRBV29-1
j_gene: TRBJ1-2
CDR3aa: CSVYASGKDYGYTF
CDR3nt: TGCAGCGTATACGCTTCAGGGAAAGACTATGGCTACACCTTC

d_gene: TRBD1
abundance: -
v_gene: TRBV5-1
j_gene: TRBJ2-2
CDR3aa: CASSEGQGVGTGELFF
CDR3nt: TGCGCCAGCAGCGAGGGACAGGGTGTTGGCACCGGGGAGCTGTTTTTT

d_gene: TRBD1
abundance: -
v_gene: TRBV5-1
j_gene: TRBJ1-1
CDR3aa: CASRPRTGWVGMNTEAFF
CDR3nt: TGCGCCAGCAGACCTAGGACAGGGTGGGTTGGTATGAACACTGAAGCTTTCTTT

d_gene: -
abundance: medium-sized
v_gene: TRBV10-3
j_gene: TRBJ2-3
CDR3aa: CAISEPISMDNSDTQYF
CDR3nt: TGTGCCATCAGTGAGCCTATCTCCATGGATAACTCAGATACGCAGTATTTT

d_gene: -
abundance: -
v_gene: TRBV5-4
j_gene: TRBJ2-3
CDR3aa: CASRHYRRTDTQYF
CDR3nt: TGTGCCAGCAGACATTACAGACGCACAGATACGCAGTATTTT

d_gene: -
abundance: -
v_gene: TRBV7-9
j_gene: TRBJ2-1
CDR3aa: CASSSTGGAREQFF
CDR3nt: TGTGCCAGCAGCTCGACTGGCGGGGCTAGGGAGCAGTTCTTC

d_gene: TRBD2
abundance: -
v_gene: TRBV18
j_gene: TRBJ2-5
CDR3aa: CASSPRTSGEETQYF
CDR3nt: TGTGCCAGCTCACCCCGGACTAGCGGGGAAGAGACCCAGTACTTC

d_gene: -
abundance: -
v_gene: TRBV6-1
j_gene: TRBJ2-4
CDR3aa: CASSIAFGIQYF
CDR3nt: TGTGCCAGCAGTATTGCTTTCGGAATTCAGTACTTC

d_gene: -
abundance: once
v_gene: TRBV6-5
j_gene: TRBJ2-3
CDR3aa: CASSSQGRGSTDTQYF
CDR3nt: TGTGCCAGCAGTTCTCAGGGACGGGGGTCTACAGATACGCAGTATTTT

d_gene: TRBD1
abundance: -
v_gene: TRBV4-2
j_gene: TRBJ1-5
CDR3aa: CASSQSTGGNQPQHF
CDR3nt: TGTGCCAGCAGCCAATCGACAGGGGGCAATCAGCCCCAGCATTTT

d_gene: -
abundance: -
v_gene: TRBV30
j_gene: TRBJ1-2
CDR3aa: CAWSEEGWSYGYTF
CDR3nt: TGTGCCTGGAGTGAGGAGGGATGGAGCTATGGCTACACCTTC

d_gene: TRBD1
abundance: once
v_gene: TRBV30
j_gene: TRBJ1-4
CDR3aa: CAWSWEFGTDRGLEKLFF
CDR3nt: TGTGCCTGGAGTTGGGAGTTTGGGACCGACAGGGGGCTAGAAAAACTGTTTTTT

d_gene: -
abundance: -
v_gene: TRBV5-1
j_gene: TRBJ2-7
CDR3aa: CASSLVPGVSYEQYF
CDR3nt: TGCGCCAGCAGCTTGGTTCCGGGGGTGTCCTACGAGCAGTACTTC

d_gene: TRBD1
abundance: -
v_gene: TRBV6-5
j_gene: TRBJ1-2
CDR3aa: CASSLGQGQNYGYTF
CDR3nt: TGTGCCAGCAGTTTGGGACAGGGGCAAAACTATGGCTACACCTTC

d_gene: -
abundance: few
v_gene: TRBV5-4
j_gene: TRBJ1-1
CDR3aa: CASGTLLNTEAFF
CDR3nt: TGTGCCAGCGGGACGCTGTTGAACACTGAAGCTTTCTTT

d_gene: -
abundance: -
v_gene: TRBV21-1
j_gene: TRBJ2-1
CDR3aa: CASRPALLAGARGNEQFF
CDR3nt: TGTGCCAGCCGCCCAGCCCTCCTAGCGGGGGCCAGGGGCAATGAGCAGTTCTTC

d_gene: TRBD1
abundance: few
v_gene: TRBV2
j_gene: TRBJ1-4
CDR3aa: CASSVQGGVGEKLFF
CDR3nt: TGTGCCAGCAGTGTACAAGGGGGCGTGGGGGAAAAACTGTTTTTT

d_gene: -
abundance: medium-sized
v_gene: TRBV18
j_gene: TRBJ2-7
CDR3aa: CASSPKDEQYF
CDR3nt: TGTGCCAGCTCACCAAAGGACGAGCAGTACTTC

d_gene: TRBD2
abundance: -
v_gene: TRBV6-6
j_gene: TRBJ2-7
CDR3aa: CASQGPGLANYEQYF
CDR3nt: TGTGCCAGTCAGGGGCCGGGACTAGCCAACTACGAGCAGTACTTC

d_gene: -
abundance: -
v_gene: TRBV15
j_gene: TRBJ2-7
CDR3aa: CATSDYPNYEQYF
CDR3nt: TGTGCCACTTCGGATTATCCTAACTACGAGCAGTACTTC

d_gene: TRBD1
abundance: few
v_gene: TRBV19
j_gene: TRBJ1-5
CDR3aa: CASSSRGQGHQPQHF
CDR3nt: TGTGCCAGCTCCTCGCGGGGACAGGGGCATCAGCCCCAGCATTTT

d_gene: -
abundance: -
v_gene: TRBV7-9
j_gene: TRBJ2-6
CDR3aa: CASSLESYNSGANVLTF
CDR3nt: TGTGCCAGCAGCTTAGAGTCTTACAATTCTGGGGCCAACGTCCTGACTTTC

d_gene: -
abundance: once
v_gene: TRBV6-4
j_gene: TRBJ1-1
CDR3aa: CASSDSIQGEAFF
CDR3nt: TGTGCCAGCAGTGACTCGATCCAGGGTGAAGCTTTCTTT

d_gene: -
abundance: -
v_gene: TRBV6-6
j_gene: TRBJ2-7
CDR3aa: CASSSGPYEQYF
CDR3nt: TGTGCCAGCAGCTCAGGACCGTACGAGCAGTACTTC

d_gene: -
abundance: -
v_gene: TRBV5-1
j_gene: TRBJ2-2
CDR3aa: CASSLGTANTGELFF
CDR3nt: TGCGCCAGCAGCTTGGGGACAGCGAACACCGGGGAGCTGTTTTTT

d_gene: -
abundance: -
v_gene: TRBV7-2
j_gene: TRBJ2-7
CDR3aa: CASSLKGVTEQYF
CDR3nt: TGTGCCAGCAGCTTAAAGGGGGTTACGGAGCAGTACTTC

d_gene: -
abundance: -
v_gene: TRBV7-3
j_gene: TRBJ1-1
CDR3aa: CASSPTPDSEAFF
CDR3nt: TGTGCCAGCAGCCCGACCCCGGACAGTGAAGCTTTCTTT

d_gene: -
abundance: -
v_gene: TRBV14
j_gene: TRBJ1-5
CDR3aa: CASSGGVAQPQHF
CDR3nt: TGTGCCAGCAGCGGAGGGGTGGCTCAGCCCCAGCATTTT

d_gene: TRBD1
abundance: -
v_gene: TRBV7-9
j_gene: TRBJ2-7
CDR3aa: CASSLTGGAYYEQYF
CDR3nt: TGTGCCAGCAGTCTAACAGGGGGAGCCTACTACGAGCAGTACTTC

d_gene: -
abundance: once
v_gene: TRBV19
j_gene: TRBJ1-1
CDR3aa: CASSIKGLALSRGMNTEAFF
CDR3nt: TGTGCCAGTAGTATAAAGGGACTGGCACTCTCCCGGGGAATGAACACTGAAGCTTTCTTT

d_gene: -
abundance: few
v_gene: TRBV30
j_gene: TRBJ1-4
CDR3aa: CAWSPVDEKLFF
CDR3nt: TGTGCCTGGAGTCCGGTGGATGAAAAACTGTTTTTT

d_gene: TRBD2
abundance: -
v_gene: TRBV6-5
j_gene: TRBJ2-2
CDR3aa: CASSYGYRGGAGELFF
CDR3nt: TGTGCCAGCAGTTACGGTTACCGGGGGGGGGCCGGGGAGCTGTTTTTT

d_gene: -
abundance: once
v_gene: TRBV5-6
j_gene: TRBJ1-2
CDR3aa: CASSLSRAGYTF
CDR3nt: TGTGCCAGCAGCTTGAGCAGGGCTGGCTACACCTTC

d_gene: -
abundance: once
v_gene: TRBV9
j_gene: TRBJ2-5
CDR3aa: CASSVGRAAQETQYF
CDR3nt: TGTGCCAGCAGCGTAGGGAGGGCCGCTCAAGAGACCCAGTACTTC

d_gene: -
abundance: -
v_gene: TRBV4-1
j_gene: TRBJ1-1
CDR3aa: CASSQLGPRGPEAFF
CDR3nt: TGCGCCAGCAGCCAACTTGGGCCTCGGGGCCCTGAAGCTTTCTTT

d_gene: -
abundance: -
v_gene: TRBV4-1
j_gene: TRBJ1-5
CDR3aa: CASSQGGNQPQHF
CDR3nt: TGCGCCAGCAGCCAAGGGGGGAACCAGCCCCAGCATTTT

d_gene: TRBD1
abundance: medium-sized
v_gene: TRBV2
j_gene: TRBJ1-1
CDR3aa: CASSGGTAMNTEAFF
CDR3nt: TGTGCCAGCAGTGGGGGGACAGCCATGAACACTGAAGCTTTCTTT

d_gene: -
abundance: few
v_gene: TRBV7-9
j_gene: TRBJ2-7
CDR3aa: CASSLEGYYSYEQYF
CDR3nt: TGTGCCAGCAGCTTAGAGGGTTATTACTCCTACGAGCAGTACTTC

d_gene: TRBD1
abundance: -
v_gene: TRBV29-1
j_gene: TRBJ2-7
CDR3aa: CSVVLPGQYEQYF
CDR3nt: TGCAGCGTTGTGCTTCCGGGACAGTATGAGCAGTACTTC

d_gene: -
abundance: -
v_gene: TRBV7-9
j_gene: TRBJ1-5
CDR3aa: CASSLGVGNQPQHF
CDR3nt: TGTGCCAGCAGCTTAGGGGTGGGCAATCAGCCCCAGCATTTT

d_gene: -
abundance: -
v_gene: TRBV19
j_gene: TRBJ1-5
CDR3aa: CASSKGHSNQPQHF
CDR3nt: TGTGCCAGTAGTAAAGGACATAGCAATCAGCCCCAGCATTTT

d_gene: -
abundance: once
v_gene: TRBV18
j_gene: TRBJ1-4
CDR3aa: CASSSGRLTMELFF
CDR3nt: TGTGCCAGCTCGTCGGGCCGACTGACGATGGAACTGTTTTTT

d_gene: -
abundance: few
v_gene: TRBV15
j_gene: TRBJ1-4
CDR3aa: CATSSRQPVTEKLFF
CDR3nt: TGTGCCACCAGCAGTCGACAGCCGGTAACCGAAAAACTGTTTTTT

d_gene: -
abundance: -
v_gene: TRBV30
j_gene: TRBJ2-7
CDR3aa: CAWSKYRDGTYEQYF
CDR3nt: TGTGCCTGGAGTAAATACAGGGATGGTACCTACGAGCAGTACTTC

d_gene: TRBD1
abundance: -
v_gene: TRBV9
j_gene: TRBJ1-2
CDR3aa: CASSPTGTGESFGYTF
CDR3nt: TGTGCCAGCAGCCCGACCGGGACAGGGGAATCTTTTGGCTACACCTTC

d_gene: TRBD1
abundance: few
v_gene: TRBV2
j_gene: TRBJ2-1
CDR3aa: CASSVEGADNEQFF
CDR3nt: TGTGCCAGCAGTGTAGAGGGGGCCGACAATGAGCAGTTCTTC

d_gene: -
abundance: few
v_gene: TRBV4-2
j_gene: TRBJ1-2
CDR3aa: CASSFRSSGDGYTF
CDR3nt: TGTGCCAGCAGCTTCCGGAGTTCTGGCGATGGCTACACCTTC

d_gene: -
abundance: once
v_gene: TRBV4-2
j_gene: TRBJ1-2
CDR3aa: CASSPDSNYGYTF
CDR3nt: TGTGCCAGCAGCCCCGACAGTAACTATGGCTACACCTTC